The T cell receptor (beta chain) described here comes from a study of low-dose radiotherapy and immunotherapy resistance in tumors. Study-wide background: Cohort 1 patients were irradiated with 0.5 Gy fractions every 2 weeks to 6.5 Gy total. Patients were treated with intravenous nivolumab at 240 mg every two weeks and were also dosed with ipilimumab at 1 mg/kg every six weeks. Intravenously given cyclophosphamide 200 mg/m2 followed a two-week schedule that placed each dose one day before radiation and immunotherapy.

Time point indicated: before trial treatment. Both TCRalpha and TCRbeta chains were reverse transcribed with V-gene-specific primers. Amplification of TCRs used a constant-region primer and V-primer adapter for roughly 18 PCR cycles. Isolated mRNA underwent amplification by in vitro transcription. In TCRdb, the reads were re-called with MiXCR into one record per CDR3 protein. The sample yields 80,000 to 95,000 distinct CDR3 sequences, more than 8.5% seen once. The V and J ends lost 7 bases and 2 bases respectively, with 12 bases between them. The CDR3 length is 13 residues. Germline V CDR1 and CDR2: SGHTA, FQGNSA. This clonotype was counted ten times or more.

The material was PBMCs, obtained before treatment. This clonotype was obtained from a male donor with prostate cancer. The chain links TRBV7-2 to TRBJ2-7; tentatively, D is TRBD2 (5 bases). CDR3 sequence (DNA): TGTGCCAGCAAACTACCCGGGGCCTACGAGCAGTACTTC. It codes for CASKLPGAYEQYF.